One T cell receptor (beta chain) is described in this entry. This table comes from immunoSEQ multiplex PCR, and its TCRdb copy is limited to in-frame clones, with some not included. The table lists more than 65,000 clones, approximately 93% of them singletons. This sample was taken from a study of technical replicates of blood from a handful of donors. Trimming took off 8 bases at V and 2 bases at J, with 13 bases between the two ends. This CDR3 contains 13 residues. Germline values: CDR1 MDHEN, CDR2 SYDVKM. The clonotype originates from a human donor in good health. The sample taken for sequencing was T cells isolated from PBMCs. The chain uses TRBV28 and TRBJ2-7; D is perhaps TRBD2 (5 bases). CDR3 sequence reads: CASGQRLTYEQYF. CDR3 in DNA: TGTGCCAGCGGTCAGCGACTAACCTACGAGCAGTACTTC.